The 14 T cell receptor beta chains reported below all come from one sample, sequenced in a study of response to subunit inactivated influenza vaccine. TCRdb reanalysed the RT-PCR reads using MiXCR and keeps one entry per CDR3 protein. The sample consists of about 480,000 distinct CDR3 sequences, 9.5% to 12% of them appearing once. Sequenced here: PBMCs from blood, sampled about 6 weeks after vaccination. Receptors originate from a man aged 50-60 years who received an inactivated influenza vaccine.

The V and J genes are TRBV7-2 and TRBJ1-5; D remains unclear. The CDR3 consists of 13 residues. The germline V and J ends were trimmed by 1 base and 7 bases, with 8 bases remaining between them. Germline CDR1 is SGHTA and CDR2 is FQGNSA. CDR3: CASSLEREQPQHF. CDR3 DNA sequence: TGTGCCAGCAGCTTAGAACGGGAACAGCCCCAGCATTTT.

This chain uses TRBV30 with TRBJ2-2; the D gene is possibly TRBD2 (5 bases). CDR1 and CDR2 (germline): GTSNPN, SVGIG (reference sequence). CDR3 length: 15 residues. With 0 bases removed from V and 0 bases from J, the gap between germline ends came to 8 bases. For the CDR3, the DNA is TGTGCCTGGAGTGTACGCGGGTCGAACACCGGGGAGCTGTTTTTT. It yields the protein CAWSVRGSNTGELFF.

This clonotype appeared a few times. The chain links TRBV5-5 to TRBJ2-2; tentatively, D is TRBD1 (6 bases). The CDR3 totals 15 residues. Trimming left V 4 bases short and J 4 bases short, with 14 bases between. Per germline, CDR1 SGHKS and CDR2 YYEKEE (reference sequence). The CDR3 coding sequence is TGTGCCAGCAGCCTTTCAGGGGTGGTCACCGGGGAGCTGTTTTTT. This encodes CASSLSGVVTGELFF.

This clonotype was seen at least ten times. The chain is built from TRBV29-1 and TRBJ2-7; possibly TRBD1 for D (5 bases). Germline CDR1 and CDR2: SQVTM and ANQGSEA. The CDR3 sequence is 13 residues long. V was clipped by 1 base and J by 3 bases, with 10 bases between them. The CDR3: CSVEVGQGYEQYF. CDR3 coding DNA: TGCAGCGTTGAAGTGGGGCAGGGCTACGAGCAGTACTTC.

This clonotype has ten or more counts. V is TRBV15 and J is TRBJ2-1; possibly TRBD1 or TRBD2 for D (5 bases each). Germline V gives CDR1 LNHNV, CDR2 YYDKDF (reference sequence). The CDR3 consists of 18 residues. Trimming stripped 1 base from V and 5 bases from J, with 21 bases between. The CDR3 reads CATSRVGELRRRNNEQFF. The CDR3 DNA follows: TGTGCCACCAGCAGAGTGGGGGAACTAAGACGGAGGAACAATGAGCAGTTCTTC. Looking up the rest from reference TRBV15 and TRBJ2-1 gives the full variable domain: DAMVIQNPRYQVTQFGKPVTLSCSQTLNHNVMYWYQQKSSQAPKLLFHYYDKDFNNEADTPDNFQSRRPNTSFCFLDIRSPGLGDTAMYLCATSRVGELRRRNNEQFFGPGTRLTVL.

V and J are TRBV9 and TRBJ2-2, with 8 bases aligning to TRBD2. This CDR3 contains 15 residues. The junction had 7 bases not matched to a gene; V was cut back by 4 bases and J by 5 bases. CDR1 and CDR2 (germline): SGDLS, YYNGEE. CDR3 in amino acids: CASSNLAGGTGELFF. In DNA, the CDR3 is TGTGCCAGCAGCAACCTAGCGGGCGGAACCGGGGAGCTGTTTTTT. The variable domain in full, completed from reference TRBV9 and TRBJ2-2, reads DSGVTQTPKHLITATGQRVTLRCSPRSGDLSVYWYQQSLDQGLQFLIQYYNGEERAKGNILERFSAQQFPDLHSELNLSSLELGDSALYFCASSNLAGGTGELFFGEGSRLTVL.

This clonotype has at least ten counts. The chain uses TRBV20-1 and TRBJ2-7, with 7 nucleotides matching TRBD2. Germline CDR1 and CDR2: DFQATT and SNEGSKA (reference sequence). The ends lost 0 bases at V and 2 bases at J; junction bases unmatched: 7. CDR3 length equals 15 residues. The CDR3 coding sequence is TGCAGTGCTAGAGATCTGGGAGGGAGGGCCTACGAGCAGTACTTC. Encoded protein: CSARDLGGRAYEQYF.

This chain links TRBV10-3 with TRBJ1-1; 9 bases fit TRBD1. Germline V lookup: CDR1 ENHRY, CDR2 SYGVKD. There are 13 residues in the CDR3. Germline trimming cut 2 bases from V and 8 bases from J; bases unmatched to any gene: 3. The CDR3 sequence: CAISEQTGGEAFF. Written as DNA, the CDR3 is TGTGCCATCAGTGAGCAGACAGGGGGAGAAGCTTTCTTT.

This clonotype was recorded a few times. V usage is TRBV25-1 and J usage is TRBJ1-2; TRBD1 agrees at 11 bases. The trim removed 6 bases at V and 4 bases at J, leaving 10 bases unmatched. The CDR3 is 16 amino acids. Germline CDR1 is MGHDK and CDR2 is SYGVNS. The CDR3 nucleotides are TGTGCCAGCAGCCCGGACAGGGGGCGGACCTTCTATGGCTACACCTTC. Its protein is CASSPDRGRTFYGYTF.

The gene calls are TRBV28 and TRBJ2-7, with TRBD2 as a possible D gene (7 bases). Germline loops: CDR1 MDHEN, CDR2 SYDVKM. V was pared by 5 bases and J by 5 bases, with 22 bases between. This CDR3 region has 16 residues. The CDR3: CASSGGGAGSSNEQYF. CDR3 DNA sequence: TGTGCCAGCAGTGGGGGCGGAGCGGGGTCCTCTAACGAGCAGTACTTC.

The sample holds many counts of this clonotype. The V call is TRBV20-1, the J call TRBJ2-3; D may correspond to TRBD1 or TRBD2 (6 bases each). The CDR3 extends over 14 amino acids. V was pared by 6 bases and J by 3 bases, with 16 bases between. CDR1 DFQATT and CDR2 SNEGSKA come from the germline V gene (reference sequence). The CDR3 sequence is CSARGGGPTDTQYF. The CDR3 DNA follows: TGCAGTGCCCGCGGTGGGGGGCCGACAGATACGCAGTATTTT.

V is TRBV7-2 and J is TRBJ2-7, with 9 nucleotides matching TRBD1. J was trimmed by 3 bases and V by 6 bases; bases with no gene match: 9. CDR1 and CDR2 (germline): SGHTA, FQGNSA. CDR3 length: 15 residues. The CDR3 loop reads CASSSLGTGIYEQYF. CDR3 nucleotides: TGTGCCAGCAGTTCCCTTGGGACAGGGATCTACGAGCAGTACTTC. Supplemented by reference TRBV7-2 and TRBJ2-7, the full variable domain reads GAGVSQSPSNKVTEKGKDVELRCDPISGHTALYWYRQSLGQGLEFLIYFQGNSAPDKSGLPSDRFSAERTGGSVSTLTIQRTQQEDSAVYLCASSSLGTGIYEQYFGPGTRLTVT.

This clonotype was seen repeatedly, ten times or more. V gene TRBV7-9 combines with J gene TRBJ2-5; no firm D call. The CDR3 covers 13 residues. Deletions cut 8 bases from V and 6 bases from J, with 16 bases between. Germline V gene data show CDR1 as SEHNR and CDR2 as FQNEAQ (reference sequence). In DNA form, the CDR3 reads TGTGCCAGCTCCATCGATGACGGGCAGACCCAGTACTTC. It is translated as CASSIDDGQTQYF.

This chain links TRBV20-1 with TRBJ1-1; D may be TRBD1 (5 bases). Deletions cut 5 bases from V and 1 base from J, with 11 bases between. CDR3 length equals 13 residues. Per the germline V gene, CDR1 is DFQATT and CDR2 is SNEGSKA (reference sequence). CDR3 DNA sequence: TGCAGTGCTGGGGGACTTGGGAACACTGAAGCTTTCTTT. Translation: CSAGGLGNTEAFF.